This T cell receptor (beta chain) comes out of a study of response to subunit inactivated influenza vaccine. Notes on this clonotype: Its antigen remains unidentified.

Each CDR3 protein is one row after TCRdb ran MiXCR on the RT-PCR reads. The sample lists some 540,000 distinct CDR3 sequences; roughly a quarter were seen once. Findings of the study overall: The authors proposed limited new T cell recruitment per seasonal influenza vaccination.

Trimming took 3 bases from V and 7 from J; bases not matched to a gene: 14. The CDR3 length is 18 residues. Germline CDR1 SGHAT, CDR2 FQDESV (reference sequence). A further study also used this sample, focusing on T cells expressing NK-cell markers. From that paper: 5'RACE template switching with UMIs produced the TCR beta cDNA. According to the study, TCR beta repertoires originated from sorted CD3+CD56+NKG2C+, CD3+CD56+NKG2C- and CD3+CD56-NKG2C+ T cells. In several donors, these clonotypes also led the CD3+CD56-NKG2C+ fraction.

The sequence was obtained from a man in his fifties who received an inactivated influenza vaccine. The sample in question was CD4+ T cells sorted from PBMCs, obtained 11 to 12 days after vaccination. The gene calls are TRBV11-1 and TRBJ2-1, with 11 bases lining up with TRBD2. The CDR3 nucleotides read TGTGCCAGCAGCTTGTCGGGTGGGCGACTAGCGGGAATAAATGAGCAGTTCTTC. Protein sequence: CASSLSGGRLAGINEQFF.